Detailed here is one TCR beta chain. Its antigen is unknown. The germline gene is not matched at one end of the junction; a read error may be the cause. Germline V gene data show CDR1 as KGHDR and CDR2 as SFDVKD. CDR3 length: 16 amino acids. This sample was included in a study of T-cell memory formation after mild COVID-19. TCRdb re-called the 5' RACE reads with MiXCR, one entry per CDR3 protein. The repertoire holds roughly 620,000 distinct CDR3 sequences, with roughly 17% as singletons. Whole-study findings and limits: Contracting CD8+ clones were enriched in EMRA, CD4+ mainly in CM and EM.

The rearrangement uses TRBV24-1 and TRBJ2-2; D possibly matches TRBD1 or TRBD2 (5 bases each). Input material: PBMCs or a T cell subset sorted from them (not recorded which). The sequence derives from an adult woman who had mild COVID-19 (a few samples of this study predate the infection). Cell type and time point are not known. CDR3 sequence reads: CATSDRDGPNTGEMFF. The DNA of the CDR3 is TGTGCCACCAGTGACCGGGACGGTCCGAACACCGGGGAGATGTTTTTT.